This T cell receptor (beta chain) was recorded in a study of blood T cell repertoires in COVID-19. The protocol was immunoSEQ multiplex PCR, while the TCRdb copy is restricted to in-frame clones and leaves out a portion. The sample yields 140,000 to 150,000 clones, about 87% seen once. The specimen was PBMCs or T cells enriched from blood (not recorded which). The sequence was obtained from a man aged 55 to 70 who had recovered from COVID-19.

The CDR3 is CASSVGSSGGTDTQYF. In DNA form, the CDR3 reads TGTGCCAGCAGCGTAGGGTCTAGCGGGGGCACAGATACGCAGTATTTT. This chain uses TRBV9 with TRBJ2-3; TRBD2 matches at 9 bases. CDR1 is SGDLS and CDR2 is YYNGEE in the germline V gene. This CDR3 spans 16 amino acids. V was pared by 0 bases and J by 1 base, with 3 bases of the junction left unmatched.